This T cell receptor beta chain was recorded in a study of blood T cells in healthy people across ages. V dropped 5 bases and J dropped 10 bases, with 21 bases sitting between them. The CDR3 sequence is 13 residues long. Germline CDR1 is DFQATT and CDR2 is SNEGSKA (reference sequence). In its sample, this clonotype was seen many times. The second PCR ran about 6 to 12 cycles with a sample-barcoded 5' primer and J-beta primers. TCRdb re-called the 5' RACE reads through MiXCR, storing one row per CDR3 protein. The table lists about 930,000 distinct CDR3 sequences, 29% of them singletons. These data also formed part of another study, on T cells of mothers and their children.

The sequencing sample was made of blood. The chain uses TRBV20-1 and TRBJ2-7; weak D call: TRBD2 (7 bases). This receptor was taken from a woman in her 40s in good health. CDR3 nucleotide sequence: TGCAGTGCTGAGAGGGGGGGTAGCGGGTTCCAGTACTTC. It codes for CSAERGGSGFQYF.